This TCR beta chain was obtained from a study of T cell responses to AZD1222 COVID-19 vaccine. The study's findings and limits: Reportedly, nearly half the spike-specific TCRs target unmutated variant regions. The study sampled repertoires only after the peak T cell response.

The data were produced by immunoSEQ multiplex PCR, yet TCRdb's version contains in-frame clones alone and is incomplete. The sample carries about 130,000 clones, 80% to 90% recorded once. Of note for this clone: The antigen is undetermined.

In germline, CDR1 is SGDLS, CDR2 YYNGEE. This CDR3 region has 14 residues. V lost 3 bases to trimming and J lost 4 bases, with 13 bases between them. Sequenced here: peripheral blood, sampled 28 days after the second AZD1222 dose. The chain has TRBV9 and TRBJ1-2; D unresolved. This TCR was recovered from an adult who received the AZD1222 COVID-19 vaccine. CDR3 sequence (DNA): TGTGCCAGCAGCGCCGACATGGGCGGCTATGGCTACACCTTC. The encoded protein is CASSADMGGYGYTF.